One sample yielded the 20 T cell receptor beta chains listed below, sequenced in a study of T cell therapy after organ transplantation. Only in-frame clones appear in the TCRdb table, and some are missing; sequencing was by immunoSEQ multiplex PCR. The sample has a few thousand clones; under 75% are singletons. Their antigens are not known. Time point indicated: 20-29 weeks after completion of therapy. Sequencing was performed on CD8+ T cells from blood, taken after autologous CMV-specific T cell therapy. The receptors were sampled from a human patient who had received a solid organ transplant and had CMV disease. Some T cells may trace back to the graft donor.

This chain uses TRBV5-1 with TRBJ2-5; D not certain. With 1 base removed from V and 0 bases from J, the gap between germline ends came to 1 base. This CDR3 comprises 12 residues. CDR1 SGHRS and CDR2 YFSETQ come from the germline V gene. CDR3 in amino acids: CASSLYQETQYF. CDR3 nucleotide sequence: TGCGCCAGCAGCTTGTACCAAGAGACCCAGTACTTC.

The chain carries TRBV27 and TRBJ2-1; 7 nucleotides line up with TRBD1. The length of the CDR3 is 16 residues. The ends lost 2 bases at V and 5 bases at J; junction bases unmatched: 9. Germline V gives CDR1 MNHEY, CDR2 SMNVEV (reference sequence). The CDR3 is CASSLSVRGFDNEQFF. The CDR3 nucleotides are TGTGCCAGCAGTTTAAGCGTCAGGGGGTTTGACAATGAGCAGTTCTTC.

V usage is TRBV7-6 and J usage is TRBJ2-7; TRBD1 matches at 10 bases. Trimming removed 5 bases from V and 2 bases from J; junction bases left unmatched: 12. The CDR3 has 17 residues. Germline V gives CDR1 SGHVS, CDR2 FNYEAQ. DNA of the CDR3: TGTGCCAGCAGCCTGTACCCCGGGACAGGGGTTCCCTACGAGCAGTACTTC. This sequence encodes CASSLYPGTGVPYEQYF.

The rearrangement uses TRBV27 and TRBJ2-5, with 7 bases fitting TRBD1. CDR1 MNHEY and CDR2 SMNVEV come from the germline V gene (reference sequence). The CDR3 extends over 14 amino acids. Trimming at V came to 6 bases and at J to 1 base, leaving 5 bases not matched to a gene. The CDR3 bases are TGTGCCAGCAGAGGCCCAGGGGGCCAAGAGACCCAGTACTTC. Protein: CASRGPGGQETQYF.

The chain recombines TRBV14 with TRBJ2-5; possibly TRBD1 for D (6 bases). V dropped 1 base and J dropped 4 bases, with 13 bases sitting between them. Per germline, CDR1 SGHDN and CDR2 FVKESK. The CDR3 has 15 residues. The CDR3 region is CASSQGTGSAETQYF. Here the CDR3 DNA reads TGTGCCAGCAGCCAAGGAACAGGGTCAGCAGAGACCCAGTACTTC.

The J gene is TRBJ2-7, the V gene TRBV5-6, with TRBD2 matching 11 bases. The length of the CDR3 is 15 residues. The V gene end was trimmed by 3 bases and the J gene end by 0 bases; junction bases not matched to a gene: 2. The germline V gene has CDR1 SGHDT and CDR2 YYEEEE. The CDR3 reads CASSSSGRPSYEQYV. The CDR3 coding sequence is TGTGCCAGCAGCTCTAGCGGGAGGCCCTCCTACGAGCAGTACGTC.

The J gene is TRBJ2-3, the V gene TRBV4-2; the D call may be TRBD1 or TRBD2 (6 bases each). V was shortened by 3 bases and J by 4 bases, with 11 bases between the two germline ends. The CDR3 runs to 14 residues. CDR1 and CDR2 from the germline V gene are LGHNA and YNFKEQ. CDR3 region: CASSQGGTPDTQYF. In DNA form, the CDR3 reads TGTGCCAGCAGCCAGGGCGGGACACCAGATACGCAGTATTTT.

The gene calls are TRBV4-3 and TRBJ2-1; no clear D. From germline, CDR1 is LGHNA and CDR2 YSLEER. V was clipped by 0 bases and J by 5 bases, with 11 bases between them. The length of the CDR3 is 15 residues. The CDR3 is CASSQDRAYDNEQFF. As DNA, the CDR3 is TGCGCCAGCAGCCAAGATCGGGCATATGACAATGAGCAGTTCTTC.

This chain uses TRBV7-2 with TRBJ2-2; D may be TRBD2 (5 bases). The CDR3 runs 16 residues. Germline assignment: CDR1 SGHTA and CDR2 FQGNSA. V was clipped by 5 bases and J by 2 bases, with 15 bases between them. This chain's CDR3 is CASSSHFEGNTGELFF. CDR3 bases: TGTGCCAGCAGCAGCCACTTCGAGGGAAACACCGGGGAGCTGTTTTTT.

Regarding this clone: A junction end diverges from the germline sequence, so it may reflect a read error. This chain links TRBV6-5 with TRBJ1-5; D gene unclear. The germline V gene encodes CDR1 MNHEY and CDR2 SVGAGI. This CDR3 region has 14 residues. The CDR3 region has the DNA TGTGCCATCAGTGGAGGGAGTGAGCATCAGCCCCAGCATTTT. It encodes CAISGGSEHQPQHF.

This chain links TRBV15 with TRBJ2-7, with a tentative D call TRBD2 (6 bases). This CDR3 spans 11 amino acids. CDR1 and CDR2 from the germline V gene are LNHNV and YYDKDF (reference sequence). CDR3: CATGTSYEQYF. In DNA, the CDR3 is TGTGCAACCGGGACTTCCTACGAGCAGTACTTC.

CDR3 residues: CASSQVGRTSGSLHEQYF. CDR3 nucleotide sequence: TGTGCCAGCAGCCAAGTGGGGCGGACTAGCGGGAGTCTCCACGAGCAGTACTTC. J is TRBJ2-7 and V is TRBV14; 13 bases are a match to TRBD2. CDR3 length: 18 amino acids. Germline assignment: CDR1 SGHDN and CDR2 FVKESK. V lost 1 base and J lost 5; bases outside the gene matches: 11.

This clone qualifies as large. This chain joins TRBV5-5 and TRBJ2-5, with D unclear. Germline values: CDR1 SGHKS, CDR2 YYEKEE (reference sequence). The CDR3 spans 16 residues. The V end was cut by 3 bases, the J end by 2 bases, with 17 bases between. In nucleotides, the CDR3 is TGTGCCAGCAGCTCGAAGGACCCAACCCTACAAGAGACCCAGTACTTC. It codes for CASSSKDPTLQETQYF.

V usage is TRBV7-9 and J usage is TRBJ2-1; possibly TRBD2 for D (5 bases). This CDR3 is 15 amino acids long. The V gene's germline CDR1 is SEHNR and CDR2 FQNEAQ (reference sequence). Trimming pared 2 bases from V and 1 base from J, leaving 9 bases between. CDR3 sequence (DNA): TGTGCCAGCAGCTTATATGGCGGGTCCTACAATGAGCAGTTCTTC. Encoded protein: CASSLYGGSYNEQFF. Using reference TRBV7-9 and TRBJ2-1 for the parts outside the CDR3, the full variable domain is DTGVSQNPRHKITKRGQNVTFRCDPISEHNRLYWYRQTLGQGPEFLTYFQNEAQLEKSRLLSDRFSAERPKGSFSTLEIQRTEQGDSAMYLCASSLYGGSYNEQFFGPGTRLTVL.

This chain joins TRBV4-2 and TRBJ1-4; D is unresolved. The V gene's germline CDR1 is LGHNA and CDR2 YNFKEQ. Trimming pared 1 base from V and 7 bases from J, leaving 16 bases between. The CDR3 has 16 residues. CDR3 nucleotide sequence: TGTGCCAGCAGCCAAGGGGCGGGGTCGGGGAGTGAAAAACTGTTTTTT. It codes for CASSQGAGSGSEKLFF.

Written as DNA, the CDR3 is TGTGCCAGCAGCCAACCGGAAGCCTATGGCTACACCTTC. Translating gives CASSQPEAYGYTF. The V and J genes are TRBV16 and TRBJ1-2; D gene unclear. Germline V lookup: CDR1 KGHSY, CDR2 FQNENV. Trimming removed 2 bases at V and 4 bases at J, with 8 bases between. The CDR3 contains 13 residues.

The chain couples TRBV6-1 to TRBJ1-1; D gene ambiguous. V lost 0 bases and J lost 5, with 13 bases in between. CDR1 is MNHNS, CDR2 SASEGT, per germline. CDR3 size: 15 residues. CDR3 in DNA: TGTGCCAGCAGTGAAGCCGGGCTTCTCGCAACTGAAGCTTTCTTT. Amino acids: CASSEAGLLATEAFF.

This chain links TRBV6-4 with TRBJ2-1; 11 bases fit TRBD1. This CDR3 has 16 residues. V lost 6 bases and J lost 3; bases outside the gene matches: 7. From germline, CDR1 is MRHNA and CDR2 SNTAGT. The CDR3 DNA is TGTGCCAGCAGCGCTACCGGGACAGGGGGCTACAATGAGCAGTTCTTC. Protein sequence: CASSATGTGGYNEQFF.

Within the sample, this clone is medium-sized. The chain is built from TRBV4-2 and TRBJ2-1; tentative D call: TRBD2 (6 bases). V was cut by 0 bases and J by 5 bases, with 11 bases left in between. This CDR3 region has 15 residues. CDR1 and CDR2 (germline): LGHNA, YNFKEQ. The CDR3 nucleotides are TGTGCCAGCAGCCAAGATTGGGGGGTTGACAATGAGCAGTTCTTC. Its protein is CASSQDWGVDNEQFF.

J is TRBJ2-1 and V is TRBV13, with unresolved D. Germline assignment: CDR1 PRHDT and CDR2 FYEKMQ (reference sequence). The V end lost 6 bases, the J end lost 5 bases, and 8 bases lay between the germline ends. This CDR3 contains 12 residues. The CDR3 here is CASSLANNEQFF. The CDR3 DNA sequence: TGTGCCAGCAGTCTCGCGAACAATGAGCAGTTCTTC.